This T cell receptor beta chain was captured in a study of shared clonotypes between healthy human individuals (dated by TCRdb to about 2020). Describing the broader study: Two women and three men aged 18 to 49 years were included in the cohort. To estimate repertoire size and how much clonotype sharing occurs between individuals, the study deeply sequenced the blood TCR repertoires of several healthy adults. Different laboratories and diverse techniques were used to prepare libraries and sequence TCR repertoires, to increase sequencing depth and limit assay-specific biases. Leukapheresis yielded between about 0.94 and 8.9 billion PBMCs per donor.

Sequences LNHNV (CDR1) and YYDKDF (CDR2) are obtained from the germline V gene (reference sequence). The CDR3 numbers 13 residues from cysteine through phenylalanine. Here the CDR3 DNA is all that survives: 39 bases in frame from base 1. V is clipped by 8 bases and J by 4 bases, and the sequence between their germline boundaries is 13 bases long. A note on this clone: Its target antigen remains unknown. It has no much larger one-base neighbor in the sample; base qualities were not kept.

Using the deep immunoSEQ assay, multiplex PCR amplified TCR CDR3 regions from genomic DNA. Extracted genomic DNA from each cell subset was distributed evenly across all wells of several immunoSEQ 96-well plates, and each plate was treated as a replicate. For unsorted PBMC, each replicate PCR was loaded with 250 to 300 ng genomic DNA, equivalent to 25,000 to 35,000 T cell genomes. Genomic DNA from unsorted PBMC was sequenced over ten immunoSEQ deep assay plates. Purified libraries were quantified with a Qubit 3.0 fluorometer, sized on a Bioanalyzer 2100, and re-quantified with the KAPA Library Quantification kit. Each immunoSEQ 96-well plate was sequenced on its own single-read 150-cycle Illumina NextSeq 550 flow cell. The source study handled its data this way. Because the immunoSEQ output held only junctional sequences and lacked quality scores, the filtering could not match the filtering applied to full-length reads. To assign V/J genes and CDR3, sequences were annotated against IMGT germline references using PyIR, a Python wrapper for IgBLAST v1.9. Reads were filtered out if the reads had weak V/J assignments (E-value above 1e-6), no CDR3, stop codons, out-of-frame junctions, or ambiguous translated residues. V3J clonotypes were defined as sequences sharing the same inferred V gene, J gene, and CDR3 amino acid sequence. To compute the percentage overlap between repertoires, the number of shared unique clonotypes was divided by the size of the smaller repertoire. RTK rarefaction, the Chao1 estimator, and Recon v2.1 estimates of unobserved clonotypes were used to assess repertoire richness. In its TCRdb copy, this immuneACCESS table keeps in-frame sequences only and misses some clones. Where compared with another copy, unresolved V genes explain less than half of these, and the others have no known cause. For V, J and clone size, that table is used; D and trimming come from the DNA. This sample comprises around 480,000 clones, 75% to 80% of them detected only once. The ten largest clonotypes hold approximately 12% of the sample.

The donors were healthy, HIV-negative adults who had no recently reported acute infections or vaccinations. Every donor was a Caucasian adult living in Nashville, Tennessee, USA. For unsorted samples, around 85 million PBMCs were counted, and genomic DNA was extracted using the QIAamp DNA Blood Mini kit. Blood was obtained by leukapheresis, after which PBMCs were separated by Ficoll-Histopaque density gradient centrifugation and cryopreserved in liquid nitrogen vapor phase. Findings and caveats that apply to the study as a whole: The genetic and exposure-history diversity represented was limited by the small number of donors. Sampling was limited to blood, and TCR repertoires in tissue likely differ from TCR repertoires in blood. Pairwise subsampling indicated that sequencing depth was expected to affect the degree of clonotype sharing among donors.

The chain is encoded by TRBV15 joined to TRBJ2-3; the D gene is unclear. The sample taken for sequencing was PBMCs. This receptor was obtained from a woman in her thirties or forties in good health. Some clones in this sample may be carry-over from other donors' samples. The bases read TGTGCCACCGGGAACAGATGGTCAGATACGCAGTATTTT. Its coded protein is CATGNRWSDTQYF.